One and the same sample provided the 29 T cell receptor beta chains below, sequenced in a study of T-cell reconstitution after alpha-beta-depleted transplantation in children. The TCRbeta library was prepared with unique molecular identifiers. TCRdb re-called the PCR reads with MiXCR, one entry per CDR3 protein. This sample yields 440,000 or so distinct CDR3 sequences, of which approximately 11% are seen a single time; roughly 5% belongs to the top ten. Sequencing used PBMCs from the stem cell graft donor, obtained from the stem cell graft. These receptor sequences come from a human donor who donated a stem cell graft to a child with acute myeloid leukemia.

V is TRBV9 and J is TRBJ1-2, with D perhaps TRBD1 (5 bases). This CDR3 is 16 amino acids long. Germline CDR1 reads SGDLS; CDR2 reads YYNGEE. V lost 0 bases, J lost 3 bases, and 15 bases lay in between. Here the CDR3 DNA reads TGTGCCAGCAGCGTAGCTGAGGGGTTATTTGACTATGGCTACACCTTC. This translates into CASSVAEGLFDYGYTF. Full variable domain (remainder filled in from reference TRBV9 and TRBJ1-2): DSGVTQTPKHLITATGQRVTLRCSPRSGDLSVYWYQQSLDQGLQFLIQYYNGEERAKGNILERFSAQQFPDLHSELNLSSLELGDSALYFCASSVAEGLFDYGYTFGSGTRLTVV.

The chain joins TRBV4-2 to TRBJ2-7; 7 bases map to TRBD1. V shed 4 bases, J shed 3 bases, and the junction held 12 bases outside the gene matches. This CDR3 is 16 amino acids long. Germline loops: CDR1 LGHNA, CDR2 YNFKEQ. The CDR3: CASSRHSRGLIYEQYF. The CDR3, as DNA: TGTGCCAGCAGCCGCCACAGTAGGGGGCTAATCTACGAGCAGTACTTC.

This clonotype appeared many times. J is TRBJ2-7 and V is TRBV27; D is tentatively TRBD1 or TRBD2 (5 bases each). CDR3 size: 14 residues. In germline, CDR1 is MNHEY, CDR2 SMNVEV (reference sequence). V lost 1 base, J lost 2 bases, and 9 bases lay in between. CDR3 DNA: TGTGCCAGCAGTTTATGGCAGGGACCCTACGAGCAGTACTTC. As protein: CASSLWQGPYEQYF.

This clonotype was counted a few times. The chain links TRBV29-1 to TRBJ2-7; no firm D call. V lost 4 bases, J lost 4 bases, and 14 bases lay in between. Germline CDR1 is SQVTM and CDR2 is ANQGSEA. The CDR3 length is 13 residues. CDR3 DNA: TGCAGCGTTGGAATCGGCAGGAGATACGAGCAGTACTTC. This encodes CSVGIGRRYEQYF.

The table lists this clonotype with a few counts. The V call is TRBV6-1, the J call TRBJ2-1, with TRBD2 matching over 14 bases. Germline assignment: CDR1 MNHNS and CDR2 SASEGT. The CDR3 totals 15 residues. V was clipped by 7 bases and J by 9 bases; unmatched bases: 8. CDR3 residues: CASIKGTSGRSEQFF. The DNA of the CDR3 is TGTGCCAGCATAAAAGGGACTAGCGGGAGAAGTGAGCAGTTCTTC.

There are many counts of this clonotype. The chain uses TRBV7-2 and TRBJ2-4, with D unclear. The CDR3 extends over 15 amino acids. From germline, CDR1 is SGHTA and CDR2 FQGNSA. V was cut by 4 bases and J by 1 base, with 11 bases left in between. In DNA form, the CDR3 reads TGTGCCAGCAGCTCAAGCCCCGAGGCCAAAAACATTCAGTACTTC. Translating it yields CASSSSPEAKNIQYF.

The CDR3 is CASSHTILAGDNEQFF. The DNA of the CDR3 is TGTGCCAGCAGCCACACGATCCTAGCGGGGGACAATGAGCAGTTCTTC. The gene calls are TRBV11-3 and TRBJ2-1; TRBD2 agrees at 10 bases. From germline, CDR1 is SGHNT and CDR2 YENEEA. After removal of 5 bases from V and 5 bases from J, the junction contained 9 bases not matched to a gene. CDR3 length: 16 amino acids.

This clonotype has just a few counts. The rearrangement uses TRBV7-2 and TRBJ2-7; D is possibly TRBD1 (5 bases). CDR1 is SGHTA and CDR2 is FQGNSA in the germline V gene. Trimming left V 8 bases short and J 0 bases short, with 14 bases between. This CDR3 contains 14 residues. Here the CDR3 reads CASGYFDSSYEQYV. In DNA, the CDR3 is TGTGCCAGCGGCTACTTCGACAGCTCCTACGAGCAGTACGTC.

This clonotype was seen a few times. The chain uses TRBV20-1 and TRBJ1-1; perhaps TRBD1 as D (6 bases). The CDR3 has 14 amino acids. Germline CDR1 reads DFQATT; CDR2 reads SNEGSKA (reference sequence). V gave up 6 bases and J gave up 0 bases, with 14 bases separating them. The CDR3 region is CSADTGGLNTEAFF. As DNA, the CDR3 is TGCAGTGCCGATACGGGGGGCTTGAACACTGAAGCTTTCTTT.

This clonotype was seen a handful of times. CDR3 in DNA: TGTGCCAGCAATAAGAGACAGGGGAACACTGAAGCTTTCTTT. Translation gives CASNKRQGNTEAFF. The chain couples TRBV6-1 to TRBJ1-1; TRBD1 aligns across 7 bases. The germline CDR1 and CDR2 sequences are MNHNS and SASEGT. The CDR3 covers 14 residues. Trimming took 7 bases from V and 1 from J; bases not matched to a gene: 6.

V usage is TRBV25-1 and J usage is TRBJ2-3, with D perhaps TRBD1 or TRBD2 (5 bases each). This CDR3 region has 14 residues. V dropped 4 bases and J dropped 7 bases, with 15 bases sitting between them. Germline CDR1 is MGHDK and CDR2 is SYGVNS. CDR3 residues: CASSAAGSMYTQYF. The CDR3 bases are TGTGCCAGCAGTGCAGCAGGGAGTATGTATACGCAGTATTTT.

At least ten counts were recorded for this clonotype. This chain connects TRBV3-1 to TRBJ1-2; D perhaps matches TRBD1 (6 bases). Germline V gene data show CDR1 as LGHDT and CDR2 as YNNKEL (reference sequence). This CDR3 contains 16 residues. V was pared by 4 bases and J by 8 bases, with 23 bases between. Here the CDR3 reads CASSPSEPSGGGGYTF. CDR3 nucleotide sequence: TGTGCCAGCAGCCCATCGGAGCCGTCTGGGGGCGGCGGCTACACCTTC. Drawing the rest from reference TRBV3-1 and TRBJ1-2, the complete variable domain is DTAVSQTPKYLVTQMGNDKSIKCEQNLGHDTMYWYKQDSKKFLKIMFSYNNKELIINETVPNRFSPKSPDKAHLNLHINSLELGDSAVYFCASSPSEPSGGGGYTFGSGTRLTVV.

The chain is built from TRBV7-2 and TRBJ2-7; 9 nucleotides match TRBD2. The CDR3 contains 16 residues. The V and J ends lost 1 base and 3 bases, in that order; junction bases with no gene match: 7. The germline V gene has CDR1 SGHTA and CDR2 FQGNSA. CDR3: CASSLDSGRINYEQYF. In nucleotides, the CDR3 is TGTGCCAGCAGCTTAGATAGCGGGAGAATCAACTACGAGCAGTACTTC.

The chain combines TRBV30 with TRBJ2-2, with D perhaps matching TRBD1 or TRBD2 (5 bases each). Germline lookup yields CDR1 GTSNPN and CDR2 SVGIG (reference sequence). CDR3 length: 12 residues. V lost 4 bases and J lost 6, with 9 bases in between. The CDR3: CAWTPGPGELFF. The DNA of the CDR3 is TGTGCCTGGACCCCGGGACCCGGGGAGCTGTTTTTT.

A few counts support this clonotype. The CDR3 here is CASSQESTAFGLIQSGDTQYF. The CDR3 nucleotides are TGTGCCAGCAGCCAAGAGTCCACCGCTTTCGGGCTAATACAAAGCGGAGATACGCAGTATTTT. The V and J genes are TRBV4-2 and TRBJ2-3; D perhaps matches TRBD2 (5 bases). The CDR3 spans 21 residues. V shed 0 bases and J shed 5 bases, with 30 bases lying between them. The germline V gene has CDR1 LGHNA and CDR2 YNFKEQ.

This clonotype has only a few counts. The CDR3 is CSVAGQRNTGELFF. CDR3 coding DNA: TGCAGCGTGGCGGGACAGAGAAACACCGGGGAGCTGTTTTTT. This chain uses TRBV29-1 with TRBJ2-2; possible D gene TRBD1, 7 bases. V was pared by 6 bases and J by 2 bases, with 13 bases between. The CDR3 is 14 residues long. Germline loops: CDR1 SQVTM, CDR2 ANQGSEA.

This clonotype was seen only a few times. One end of the junction does not line up with germline, which may come from a read error. The chain uses TRBV6-1 and TRBJ2-3, with no clear D. The V gene's germline CDR1 is MNHNS and CDR2 SASEGT. The CDR3 runs to 14 residues. The CDR3 bases are TGTGCCAGCAGCGAAGCTACCCGTCGAGATACGCAGTATTTT. Its protein product is CASSEATRRDTQYF.

This clonotype was picked up many times. This chain links TRBV9 with TRBJ2-3; D perhaps matches TRBD2 (7 bases). V was shortened by 0 bases and J by 6 bases, with 17 bases between the two germline ends. This CDR3 is built from 16 residues. CDR1 is SGDLS, CDR2 YYNGEE, per germline. The DNA for the CDR3 is TGTGCCAGCAGCGTAGTATCGGGGGGCCTGCCCGATACGCAGTATTTT. It translates to CASSVVSGGLPDTQYF.

In its sample, this clonotype was seen a few times. The V gene is TRBV20-1, the J gene TRBJ2-7; D gene ambiguous. Trimming stripped 1 base from V and 3 bases from J, with 13 bases between. The germline gives CDR1 DFQATT, CDR2 SNEGSKA (reference sequence). The CDR3 is 14 amino acids. The CDR3 region is CSARGPGQFYEQYV. The CDR3 DNA reads TGCAGTGCTAGAGGCCCTGGGCAGTTCTACGAGCAGTACGTC.

This clonotype was found many times. J is TRBJ2-5 and V is TRBV27; D perhaps matches TRBD2 (7 bases). Looked up from germline, CDR1 is MNHEY and CDR2 is SMNVEV (reference sequence). The V end lost 3 bases, the J end lost 4 bases, and 18 bases lay between the germline ends. The CDR3 is made up of 16 amino acids. The CDR3 reads CASSFIGRGAAETQYF. CDR3 sequence (DNA): TGTGCCAGCAGTTTTATCGGTCGGGGGGCCGCAGAGACCCAGTACTTC.

This clonotype was seen repeatedly, ten times or more. One end of the junction does not line up with germline, which may come from a read error. The chain joins TRBV7-7 to TRBJ2-1, with 9 positions matching TRBD1. This CDR3 is built from 13 residues. The germline V gene has CDR1 SSHAT and CDR2 FNYEAQ (reference sequence). The CDR3 DNA sequence: TGTGCTAGCAGCCGGGACAGGGACAATGAGCAGTTCTTC. It translates to CASSRDRDNEQFF. Filled out from reference TRBV7-7 and TRBJ2-1, the complete variable domain reads GAGVSQSPRYKVTKRGQDVTLRCDPISSHATLYWYQQALGQGPEFLTYFNYEAQPDKSGLPSDRFSAERPEGSISTLTIQRTEQRDSAMYRCASSRDRDNEQFFGPGTRLTVL.

This clonotype was recorded many times. This sequence joins TRBV29-1 and TRBJ1-1, with 7 bases identical to TRBD1. The V segment lost 7 bases and the J segment 4 bases; nucleotides outside the gene matches: 12. Germline V gene lookup returns CDR1 SQVTM and CDR2 ANQGSEA. The CDR3 spans 14 residues. The CDR3 DNA is TGCAGCGCTACGAGACAGGGTGGGGGCACTGAAGCTTTCTTT. It translates to CSATRQGGGTEAFF.

This rearrangement joins TRBV27 to TRBJ2-1; 8 nucleotides agree with TRBD2. The CDR3 is 17 residues long. Germline V lookup: CDR1 MNHEY, CDR2 SMNVEV (reference sequence). Unmatched junction bases numbered 7, after V lost 3 bases and J lost 0 bases. CDR3 amino acids: CASSFQVTSGSYNEQFF. Written as DNA, the CDR3 is TGTGCCAGCAGTTTCCAAGTCACTAGCGGCTCCTACAATGAGCAGTTCTTC.

The rearrangement links TRBV6-1 to TRBJ1-1; TRBD1 matches at 10 bases. V lost 3 bases and J lost 2; bases outside the gene matches: 3. The CDR3 loop spans 15 amino acids. CDR1 and CDR2 from the germline V gene are MNHNS and SASEGT. The CDR3 loop is CASSDRDRGNTEAFF. Written as DNA, the CDR3 is TGTGCCAGCAGTGACCGGGACAGGGGAAACACTGAAGCTTTCTTT.

This clonotype was seen at least ten times. The V and J genes are TRBV20-1 and TRBJ1-2; 9 bases agree with TRBD1. Germline CDR1 reads DFQATT; CDR2 reads SNEGSKA (reference sequence). Germline trimming cut 1 base from V and 5 bases from J; bases unmatched to any gene: 11. The length of the CDR3 is 16 residues. CDR3 in DNA: TGCAGTGCTAGAGGGCCACAGGGGGCATCAGGGTATGGCTACACCTTC. Amino acid sequence: CSARGPQGASGYGYTF.

This clonotype was observed a few times. The rearrangement uses TRBV25-1 and TRBJ2-7, with D perhaps TRBD1 or TRBD2 (5 bases each). CDR3 length: 14 amino acids. Trimming stripped 1 base from V and 3 bases from J, with 10 bases between. CDR1 and CDR2 from the germline V gene are MGHDK and SYGVNS. For the CDR3, the DNA is TGTGCCAGCAGTGAATCGAGAGGGGTCTACGAGCAGTACTTC. Protein: CASSESRGVYEQYF.

The chain combines TRBV11-2 with TRBJ1-1, with D perhaps matching TRBD1 (5 bases). Trimming took 1 base from V and 5 from J, leaving 14 bases between them. Germline loops: CDR1 SGHAT, CDR2 FQNNGV. The CDR3 consists of 15 residues. CDR3 region: CASSLGTSRDTEAFF. In nucleotides, the CDR3 is TGTGCCAGCAGCTTAGGGACGTCCAGGGATACTGAAGCTTTCTTT.

This chain links TRBV7-6 with TRBJ2-1; 9 positions match TRBD2. The CDR3 is 18 amino acids. J lost 0 bases, V lost 0 bases, and 6 bases had no gene match. CDR1 and CDR2 from the germline V gene are SGHVS and FNYEAQ. DNA of the CDR3: TGTGCCAGCAGCTTAGCGCGTGGTAGCGGGAGCTCCTACAATGAGCAGTTCTTC. It yields the protein CASSLARGSGSSYNEQFF.

This clonotype has only a few counts. The rearrangement links TRBV12-3 or TRBV12-4 to TRBJ1-5; no definite D call. The CDR3 sequence is 15 residues long. V dropped 3 bases and J dropped 1 base, with 10 bases sitting between them. This CDR3 is CASSFDPGSNQPQHF. The CDR3 DNA reads TGTGCCAGCAGTTTTGATCCAGGCAGCAATCAGCCCCAGCATTTT.